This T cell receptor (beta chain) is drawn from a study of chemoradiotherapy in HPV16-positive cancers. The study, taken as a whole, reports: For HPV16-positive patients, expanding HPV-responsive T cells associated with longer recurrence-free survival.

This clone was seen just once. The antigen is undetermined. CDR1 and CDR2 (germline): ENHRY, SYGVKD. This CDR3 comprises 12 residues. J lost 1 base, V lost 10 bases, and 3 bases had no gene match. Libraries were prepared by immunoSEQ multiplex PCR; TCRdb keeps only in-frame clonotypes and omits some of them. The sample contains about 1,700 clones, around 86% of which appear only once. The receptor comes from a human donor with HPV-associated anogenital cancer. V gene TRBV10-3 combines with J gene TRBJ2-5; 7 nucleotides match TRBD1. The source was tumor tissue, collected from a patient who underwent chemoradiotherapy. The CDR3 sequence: CATRQGQETQYF. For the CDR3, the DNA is TGTGCCACCCGACAGGGCCAAGAGACCCAGTACTTC.